The next 9 T cell receptor beta chains were all read from a single sample in a study of blood T cell repertoires in COVID-19. Repertoires were generated with immunoSEQ multiplex PCR, while TCRdb's copy carries only in-frame clones and drops some. The sample has about 60,000 clones, roughly 85% seen once; the top ten hold around 16%. The sample comprised peripheral blood. These receptor sequences come from a human donor in a cohort sampled during active COVID-19.

The genes are TRBV18 and TRBJ2-1, with 13 bases that match TRBD2. The germline CDR1 and CDR2 sequences are KGHSH and LQKENI. The J segment lost 5 bases and the V segment lost 4 bases, leaving 5 bases of the junction unmatched. The CDR3 length is 16 residues. In DNA form, the CDR3 reads TGTGCCAGCTCACAACGACTAGCGGGGGGCCACAATGAGCAGTTCTTC. Translating gives CASSQRLAGGHNEQFF.

This clone was observed a single time. The rearrangement joins TRBV6-5 to TRBJ1-2, with TRBD1 as a possible D gene (6 bases). V was clipped by 4 bases and J by 2 bases, with 11 bases between them. The CDR3 has 14 residues. The V gene's germline CDR1 is MNHEY and CDR2 SVGAGI. The CDR3 DNA reads TGTGCCAGCAGTTCCATACAGGGAAACTATGGCTACACCTTC. Residues: CASSSIQGNYGYTF.

The chain couples TRBV5-1 to TRBJ2-5, with 10 bases lining up with TRBD2. From germline, CDR1 is SGHRS and CDR2 YFSETQ. V lost 4 bases, J lost 2 bases, and 5 bases stayed unmatched. This CDR3 region has 15 residues. The DNA of the CDR3 is TGCGCCAGCAGCATTAGCGGGGGGCTACAAGAGACCCAGTACTTC. Its translation: CASSISGGLQETQYF.

In DNA form, the CDR3 reads TGTGCCAGCTCACTAAATCAACAGGGGGAAGTGGGCAATCAGCCCCAGCATTTT. This encodes CASSLNQQGEVGNQPQHF. This chain uses TRBV18 with TRBJ1-5; 8 bases map to TRBD1. CDR3 size: 18 residues. The V gene end was trimmed by 4 bases and the J gene end by 2 bases; junction bases not matched to a gene: 13. Germline V gene lookup returns CDR1 KGHSH and CDR2 LQKENI.

This clone appeared a single time. The V gene is TRBV18, the J gene TRBJ1-2; 7 bases are shared with TRBD1. This CDR3 comprises 14 residues. Germline trimming cut 4 bases from V and 4 bases from J; bases unmatched to any gene: 6. Germline assignment: CDR1 KGHSH and CDR2 LQKENI. The CDR3 region has the DNA TGTGCCAGCTCACAACGGGACAGTTCCTATGGCTACACCTTC. Translating gives CASSQRDSSYGYTF.

CDR3 nucleotide sequence: TGTGCCAGCAGCGGGACAGGATTTGGGGGCTACACCTTC. Its protein product is CASSGTGFGGYTF. V and J are TRBV9 and TRBJ1-2, with TRBD1 matching 7 bases. V was pared by 3 bases and J by 8 bases, with 7 bases of the junction left unmatched. The CDR3 has 13 residues. CDR1 SGDLS and CDR2 YYNGEE come from the germline V gene.

This chain uses TRBV15 with TRBJ2-5; 9 nucleotides match TRBD1. The CDR3 loop spans 20 amino acids. The V gene end was trimmed by 0 bases and the J gene end by 1 base; junction bases not matched to a gene: 15. Germline values: CDR1 LNHNV, CDR2 YYDKDF (reference sequence). The CDR3 DNA is TGTGCCACCAGCAGAGATTCCCAGTTTGCAATGACAGGGGGCCAAGAGACCCAGTACTTC. It codes for CATSRDSQFAMTGGQETQYF.

V gene TRBV6-5 combines with J gene TRBJ2-7; maybe TRBD2 (6 bases). The CDR3 consists of 14 residues. Germline CDR1 is MNHEY and CDR2 is SVGAGI. Trimming took off 2 bases at V and 0 bases at J, with 8 bases between the two ends. For the CDR3, the DNA is TGTGCCAGCAGTTACCTGCGGGACTCCTACGAGCAGTACTTC. Its translation is CASSYLRDSYEQYF.

The gene calls are TRBV27 and TRBJ2-7, with TRBD1 identical over 8 bases. The CDR3 length is 16 residues. CDR1 and CDR2 (germline): MNHEY, SMNVEV (reference sequence). Germline trimming cut 0 bases from V and 3 bases from J; bases unmatched to any gene: 7. The CDR3 here is CASSLSGGTGLYEQYF. CDR3 DNA: TGTGCCAGCAGTTTATCGGGCGGGACAGGCCTCTACGAGCAGTACTTC.